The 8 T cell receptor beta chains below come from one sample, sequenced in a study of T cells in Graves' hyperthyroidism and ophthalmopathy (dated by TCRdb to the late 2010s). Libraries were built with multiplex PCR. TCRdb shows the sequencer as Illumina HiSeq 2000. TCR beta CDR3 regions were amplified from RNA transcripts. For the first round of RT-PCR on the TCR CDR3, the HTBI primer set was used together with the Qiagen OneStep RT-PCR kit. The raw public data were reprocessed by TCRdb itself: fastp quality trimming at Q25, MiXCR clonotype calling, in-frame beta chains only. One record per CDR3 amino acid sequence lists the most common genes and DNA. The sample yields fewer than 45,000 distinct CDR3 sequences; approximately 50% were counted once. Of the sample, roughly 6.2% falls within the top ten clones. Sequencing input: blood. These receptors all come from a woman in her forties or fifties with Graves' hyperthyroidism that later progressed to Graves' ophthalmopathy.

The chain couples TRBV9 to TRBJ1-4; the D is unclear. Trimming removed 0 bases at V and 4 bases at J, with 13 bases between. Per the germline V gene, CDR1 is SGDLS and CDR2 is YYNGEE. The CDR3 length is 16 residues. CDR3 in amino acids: CASSVEDGRNNEKLFF. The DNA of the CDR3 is TGTGCCAGCAGCGTAGAGGACGGCCGCAATAATGAAAAACTGTTTTTT.

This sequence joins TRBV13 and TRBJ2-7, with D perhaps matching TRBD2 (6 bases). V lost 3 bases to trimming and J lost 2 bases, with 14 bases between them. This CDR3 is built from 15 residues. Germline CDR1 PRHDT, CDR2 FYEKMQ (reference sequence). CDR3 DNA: TGTGCCAGCAGCTTGGGGGGTAGCTCGACCTACGAGCAGTACGTC. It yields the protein CASSLGGSSTYEQYV.

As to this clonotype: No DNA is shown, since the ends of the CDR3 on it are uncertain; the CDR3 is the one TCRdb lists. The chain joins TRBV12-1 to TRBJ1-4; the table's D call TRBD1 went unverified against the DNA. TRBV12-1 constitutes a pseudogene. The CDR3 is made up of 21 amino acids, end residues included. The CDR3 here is CASKAYEQYFGPGRRNEKLFF.

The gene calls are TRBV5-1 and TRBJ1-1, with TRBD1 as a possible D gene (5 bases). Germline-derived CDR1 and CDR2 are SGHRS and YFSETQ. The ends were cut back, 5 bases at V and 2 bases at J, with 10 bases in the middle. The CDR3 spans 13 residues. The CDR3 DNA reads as TGCGCCAGCAGGGCGGGGGGTAACACTGAAGCTTTCTTT. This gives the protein CASRAGGNTEAFF.

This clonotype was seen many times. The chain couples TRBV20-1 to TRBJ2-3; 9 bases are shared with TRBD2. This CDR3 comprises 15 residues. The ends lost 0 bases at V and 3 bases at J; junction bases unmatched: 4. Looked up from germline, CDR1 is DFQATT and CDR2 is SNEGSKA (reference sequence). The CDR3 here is CSAREAGGGTDTQYF. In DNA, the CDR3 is TGCAGTGCTAGAGAGGCGGGAGGGGGAACAGATACGCAGTATTTT.

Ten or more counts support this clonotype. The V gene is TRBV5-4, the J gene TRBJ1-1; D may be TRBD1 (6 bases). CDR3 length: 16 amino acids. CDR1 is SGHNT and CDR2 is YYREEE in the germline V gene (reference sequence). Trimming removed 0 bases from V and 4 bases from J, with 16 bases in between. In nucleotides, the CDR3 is TGTGCCAGCAGCTTGGGGGGAGGGGGAGTTGGCACTGAAGCTTTCTTT. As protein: CASSLGGGGVGTEAFF. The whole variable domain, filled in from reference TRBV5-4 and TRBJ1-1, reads ETGVTQSPTHLIKTRGQQVTLRCSSQSGHNTVSWYQQALGQGPQFIFQYYREEENGRGNFPPRFSGLQFPNYSSELNVNALELDDSALYLCASSLGGGGVGTEAFFGQGTRLTVV.

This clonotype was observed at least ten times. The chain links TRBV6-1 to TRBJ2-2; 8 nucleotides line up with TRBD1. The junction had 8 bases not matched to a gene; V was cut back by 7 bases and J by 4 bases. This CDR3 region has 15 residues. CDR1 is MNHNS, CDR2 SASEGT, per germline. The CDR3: CASTTGQVLTGELFF. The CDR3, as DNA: TGTGCCAGCACGACGGGACAGGTTCTCACCGGGGAGCTGTTTTTT.

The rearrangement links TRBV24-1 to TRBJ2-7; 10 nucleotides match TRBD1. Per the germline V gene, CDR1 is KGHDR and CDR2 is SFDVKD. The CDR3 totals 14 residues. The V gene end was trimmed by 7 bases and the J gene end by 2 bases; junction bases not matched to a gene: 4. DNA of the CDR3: TGTGCCACCAGGGGACAGGGGTACACCTACGAGCAGTACTTC. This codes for CATRGQGYTYEQYF.